Detailed here is one TCR beta chain. The sample is drawn from a study of OX40 agonist ivuxolimab in advanced cancers. Study overall: Antecedent anti-PD-1, anti-PD-L1 or anti-CTLA-4 therapy was permissible, with about 40% having received some. Partial responses were seen in three patients, one with hepatocellular carcinoma and two with cutaneous melanoma.

The V and J ends lost 0 bases and 5 bases respectively, with 7 bases between them. The CDR3 has 13 residues. Germline values: CDR1 LGHNA, CDR2 YSLEER. Measured with immunoSEQ multiplex PCR; TCRdb has only the in-frame clones, and not every one. The table lists about 36,000 clones, around 73% of them singletons. Sequenced material: CD4+ or CD8+ T cells sorted from blood, taken in a trial of the OX40 agonist ivuxolimab. The origin of this receptor is an adult with an advanced solid tumor such as melanoma, head and neck, liver or kidney cancer. The chain carries TRBV4-3 and TRBJ2-5; no clear D. The DNA for the CDR3 is TGCGCCAGCAGCCAAGACCTCAGGGAGACCCAGTACTTC. Its translation: CASSQDLRETQYF.